The 2 T cell receptor beta chains below come from one sample, sequenced in a study of CD8 T cells in ankylosing spondylitis. Points from the study as a whole: Typical of ankylosing spondylitis blood, it appeared, was a TCR beta motif of eight highly homologous variants.

In TCRdb, the 5' RACE reads were re-called with MiXCR into one record per CDR3 protein. This table holds under 950,000 distinct CDR3 sequences, around a fifth found once. These receptors have no known antigen. The sequenced sample was blood, either unsorted or a sorted T cell fraction (not recorded which). These receptor sequences come from a male donor with ankylosing spondylitis.

V gene TRBV5-6 combines with J gene TRBJ2-5; D is possibly TRBD1 (6 bases). V lost 0 bases to trimming and J lost 5 bases, with 17 bases between them. The CDR3 covers 16 residues. Germline V gene sequence: CDR1 SGHDT, CDR2 YYEEEE. The CDR3 nucleotides are TGTGCCAGCAGCTTGGATTCCCCAGGGGACGGGGAGACCCAGTACTTC. This gives the protein CASSLDSPGDGETQYF.

V is TRBV6-5 and J is TRBJ1-2; D perhaps matches TRBD1 (5 bases). This CDR3 region has 12 residues. The V gene lost 3 bases and the J gene lost 6 bases, with 8 bases spanning the gap. CDR1 and CDR2 from the germline V gene are MNHEY and SVGAGI. The CDR3 region is CASSYRGHGYTF. In DNA, the CDR3 is TGTGCCAGCAGTTATCGGGGACATGGCTACACCTTC.